This T cell receptor (beta chain) was identified in a study of T cells in Graves' hyperthyroidism and ophthalmopathy. Whole-study results and caveats: The model identified upcoming ophthalmopathy a median roughly 6 months ahead of onset. Ophthalmopathy was told apart from stable hyperthyroidism by a 13 V-J model.

Many counts were recorded for this clonotype. The antigen remains undetermined. Diagnostic decisions used clinical symptoms, serum thyroxine and TRAb, thyroid ultrasound and orbital computed tomography. Template material for amplifying TCR beta CDR3 regions consisted of RNA transcripts. First-round RT-PCR with HTBI primers amplified the TCR CDR3 region. TCRdb fed the multiplex PCR reads into MiXCR, producing one record per CDR3 protein. This table holds 450,000 to 650,000 distinct CDR3 sequences, around 20% found once. What was sequenced was blood. This clonotype was obtained from a man aged 18 to 30 with Graves' hyperthyroidism.

The CDR3 is CASSGGSGANVLTF. The DNA for the CDR3 is TGTGCCAGCAGCGGGGGCTCTGGGGCCAACGTCCTGACTTTC. The chain couples TRBV6-1 to TRBJ2-6; tentatively, D is TRBD2 (6 bases). CDR1 is MNHNS and CDR2 is SASEGT in the germline V gene. This CDR3 comprises 14 residues. V lost 6 bases and J 0 bases, leaving 6 bases between the germline ends.